This TCR beta chain stems from a study of shared clonotypes between healthy human individuals. Sequencing was performed with immunoSEQ multiplex PCR; in TCRdb, only in-frame clones are kept and a portion is missing. The sample records about 550,000 clones, about 95% being singletons. CD8 cells classed as naive were CD45RO-negative and positively selected for CCR7, excluding terminally differentiated effector memory CD45RA+ cells. CDR1 and CDR2 (germline): SGHTA, FQGNSA. The CDR3 totals 17 residues. J gave up 3 bases and V 5 bases, and 11 bases lay outside the gene matches. This TCR derives from a woman in her twenties or thirties in good health. This chain joins TRBV7-2 and TRBJ2-7; 12 bases align to TRBD2. Sequenced input: naive CD8+ T cells sorted from blood. DNA of the CDR3: TGTGCCAGCAGCCTTAATACGGGACTAGCGGGCAGCTACGAGCAGTACTTC. As protein: CASSLNTGLAGSYEQYF. Based on the CDR3 plus reference TRBV7-2 and TRBJ2-7, the full variable domain is GAGVSQSPSNKVTEKGKDVELRCDPISGHTALYWYRQSLGQGLEFLIYFQGNSAPDKSGLPSDRFSAERTGGSVSTLTIQRTQQEDSAVYLCASSLNTGLAGSYEQYFGPGTRLTVT.